This T cell receptor (beta chain) was retrieved from a study of PD-L1 blockade in urothelial cancer. Study as a whole: The median T cell count in blood samples was more than 140,000.

For this clone: What it recognizes is unknown.

Stated time point: peripheral blood 6 weeks after treatment start. Here immunoSEQ multiplex PCR was the method, and the copy in TCRdb shows in-frame clones only, minus some. This table holds tens of thousands of clones, around 84% found once. Whole-study findings and limits: Lower than median blood TCR clonality before treatment predicted better survival.

The origin of this receptor is a man aged 65 to 79 with urothelial cancer. Sequenced here: PBMCs, sampled around atezolizumab (anti-PD-L1) treatment.

CDR3 in DNA: TGTGCCAGCAGTGATGTGATAAGGACAGATCGGCGGCGGAATGAGCAGTTCTTC. Translating gives CASSDVIRTDRRRNEQFF. The V gene is TRBV2, the J gene TRBJ2-1; TRBD1 is a possible D gene (6 bases). CDR1 and CDR2 (germline): SNHLY, FYNNEI. With 3 bases removed from V and 7 bases from J, the gap between germline ends came to 25 bases. The length of the CDR3 is 18 residues.